Described below is a single T cell receptor beta chain sequence and its context. This sample was included in a study of PD-L1 blockade in urothelial cancer. Study details: The authors examined blood 3 weeks (second dose) and 6 weeks after treatment start. Median blood clonality was 0.080, with 75,000 to 100,000 unique TCRs.

Trimming stripped 7 bases from V and 5 bases from J, with 8 bases between. CDR1 and CDR2 from the germline V gene are SGHAT and FQNNGV. The CDR3 sequence is 11 residues long. Urothelial carcinoma, locally advanced or metastatic, affected the patients. Synthetic TCR analog templates were added to each PCR reaction. The assay was immunoSEQ multiplex PCR, and TCRdb's table has in-frame clones only and misses some. The table lists about 24,000 clones, roughly 84% of them singletons. This TCR came from a man between 65 and 79 years old with urothelial cancer. The V call is TRBV11-2, the J call TRBJ2-5; D uncertain. The source was PBMCs, collected around atezolizumab (anti-PD-L1) treatment. The chain's CDR3 is CASTSSETQYF. The DNA of the CDR3 is TGTGCCAGCACCTCGTCGGAGACCCAGTACTTC.